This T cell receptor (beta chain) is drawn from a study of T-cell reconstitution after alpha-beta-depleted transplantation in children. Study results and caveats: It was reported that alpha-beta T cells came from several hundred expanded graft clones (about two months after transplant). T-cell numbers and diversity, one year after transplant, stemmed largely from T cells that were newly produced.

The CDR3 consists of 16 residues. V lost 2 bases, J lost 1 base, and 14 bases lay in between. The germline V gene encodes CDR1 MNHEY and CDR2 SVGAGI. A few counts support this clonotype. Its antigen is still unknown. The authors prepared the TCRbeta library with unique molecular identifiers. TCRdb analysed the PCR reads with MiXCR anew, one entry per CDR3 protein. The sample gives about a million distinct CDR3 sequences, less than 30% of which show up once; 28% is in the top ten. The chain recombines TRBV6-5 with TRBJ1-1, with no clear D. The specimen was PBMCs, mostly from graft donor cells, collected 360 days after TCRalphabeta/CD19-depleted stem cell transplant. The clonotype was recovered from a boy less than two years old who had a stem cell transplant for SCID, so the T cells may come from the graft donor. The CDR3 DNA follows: TGTGCCAGCAGTTACCATTCGACACCCAAGAACACTGAAGCTTTCTTT. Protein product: CASSYHSTPKNTEAFF.